The 2 T cell receptor beta chains given below trace back to one sample, sequenced in a study of CXCR3-negative and CXCR3-positive naive CD8 T cells. 5' RACE with UMI labels generated the TRB cDNA libraries. TCRdb reprocessed the 5' RACE reads and reports one entry per CDR3 protein, with no DNA. Its table records about 85,000 distinct CDR3 sequences. Antigens of these TCRs are unknown. Study observations and caveats: TRB CDR3s of CXCR3-positive naive cells were more hydrophobic than those of CXCR3-negative naive cells.

The specimen was naive CXCR3+ CD8+ T cells from blood. The subset: CD45RO-CCR7+CD27+CD95- naive CD8+ T cells expressing CXCR3 (TNR3+). These receptors originate from a human donor in good health. Some clones in this sample may be carry-over from other donors' samples.

The chain recombines TRBV6-1 with TRBJ2-7; TCRdb designates TRBD1, a call that cannot be tested without DNA. Per the germline V gene, CDR1 is MNHNS and CDR2 is SASEGT. This CDR3 spans 15 amino acids. The CDR3 is CASSTSTGEVYEQYF.

The CDR3 here is CASSQEADAYEQYF. V and J are TRBV4-1 and TRBJ2-7; TCRdb calls TRBD2, which cannot be checked without DNA. The CDR3 totals 14 residues. Germline V CDR1 and CDR2: MGHRA, YSYEKL.